What follows are 21 T cell receptor beta chains derived from one specimen sequenced in a study of control samples from healthy donors and cancer patients. Libraries were prepared by immunoSEQ multiplex PCR; TCRdb keeps only in-frame clonotypes and omits some of them. The table records under 60,000 clones, roughly 94% of them present only once. The material sequenced was blood. Receptors were obtained from a man aged 25 to 45 in good health.

J is TRBJ1-2 and V is TRBV30, with D perhaps TRBD1 (6 bases). This CDR3 has 17 amino acids. CDR1 and CDR2 (germline): GTSNPN, SVGIG (reference sequence). The V gene lost 0 bases and the J gene lost 1 base, with 18 bases spanning the gap. In nucleotides, the CDR3 is TGTGCCTGGAGTGTATCTTACGGGGGGCTAAATAACTATGGCTACACCTTC. It is translated as CAWSVSYGGLNNYGYTF.

The gene calls are TRBV24-1 and TRBJ1-4, with a weak D call TRBD1 (5 bases). V lost 5 bases and J 2 bases, leaving 14 bases between the germline ends. The CDR3 length is 16 residues. Germline CDR1 and CDR2: KGHDR and SFDVKD. The CDR3 DNA is TGTGCCACCAGTGGGGGGACCCCGAATACTAATGAAAAACTGTTTTTT. Residues: CATSGGTPNTNEKLFF.

The chain uses TRBV9 and TRBJ1-1, with 7 bases identical to TRBD1. V gave up 3 bases and J gave up 8 bases; unmatched junction bases: 1. Germline V gene data show CDR1 as SGDLS and CDR2 as YYNGEE. The CDR3 extends over 11 amino acids. This CDR3 is CASSAGQEAFF. CDR3 DNA sequence: TGTGCCAGCAGCGCGGGACAGGAAGCTTTCTTT.

This clone was seen a handful of times. The chain uses TRBV6-2 or TRBV6-3 and TRBJ1-2; no clear D gene. Germline-derived CDR1 and CDR2 are MNHEY and SVGEGT. This CDR3 is 13 amino acids long. V was pared by 0 bases and J by 5 bases, with 7 bases between. The CDR3 region is CASSYSNNYGYTF. The DNA for the CDR3 is TGTGCCAGCAGTTACTCGAACAATTATGGCTACACCTTC.

The rearrangement joins TRBV5-1 to TRBJ1-5, with 8 positions matching TRBD1. CDR3 size: 14 residues. V trimming: 1 base; J trimming: 7 bases; junction bases outside the gene matches: 4. Germline CDR1 reads SGHRS; CDR2 reads YFSETQ. For the CDR3, the DNA is TGCGCCAGCAGCTTGAGTCAGGGGGCACAGCCCCAGCATTTT. Protein product: CASSLSQGAQPQHF.

The chain recombines TRBV7-3 with TRBJ2-3; D unresolved. Germline V gives CDR1 SGHTA, CDR2 FQGTGA. Deletions cut 5 bases from V and 7 bases from J, with 16 bases between. The CDR3 sequence is 14 residues long. The CDR3 region is CASSPRASSHTQYF. The CDR3 nucleotides are TGTGCCAGCAGCCCCCGAGCCTCTTCACATACGCAGTATTTT.

As to this clone: The sample contains more than one DNA sequence encoding this CDR3. The chain couples TRBV29-1 to TRBJ1-2, with D uncertain. Germline assignment: CDR1 SQVTM and CDR2 ANQGSEA. CDR3 length: 9 amino acids. The V gene lost 3 bases and the J gene lost 8 bases, with 4 bases spanning the gap. CDR3 in amino acids: CSVEGGYTF. The CDR3 bases are TGCAGCGTTGAGGGAGGCTACACCTTC.

The chain joins TRBV19 to TRBJ1-1; possibly TRBD1 for D (6 bases). There are 14 residues in the CDR3. Germline assignment: CDR1 LNHDA and CDR2 SQIVND (reference sequence). The ends were cut back, 5 bases at V and 4 bases at J, with 14 bases in the middle. CDR3 loop: CASSGRQVLTEAFF. As DNA, the CDR3 is TGTGCCAGTAGTGGAAGACAGGTTCTCACTGAAGCTTTCTTT.

The rearrangement uses TRBV6-5 and TRBJ1-2; 7 bases are a match to TRBD1. V dropped 8 bases and J dropped 2; count of bases not matched to a gene: 5. This CDR3 has 13 amino acids. Germline-derived CDR1 and CDR2 are MNHEY and SVGAGI. Here the CDR3 reads CASRQGQNYGYTF. The CDR3 DNA sequence: TGTGCCAGCCGCCAGGGACAGAACTATGGCTACACCTTC.

Only one count was recorded for this clone. The gene calls are TRBV6-5 and TRBJ1-2; 7 nucleotides agree with TRBD1. CDR3 length: 16 residues. Germline CDR1 and CDR2: MNHEY and SVGAGI. The V gene end was trimmed by 0 bases and the J gene end by 0 bases; junction bases not matched to a gene: 4. CDR3 in DNA: TGTGCCAGCAGTTACTCAACAGGGGAAACTAACTATGGCTACACCTTC. Amino acid sequence: CASSYSTGETNYGYTF.

This chain links TRBV28 with TRBJ2-3; tentative D call: TRBD2 (6 bases). The CDR3 consists of 14 residues. Germline values: CDR1 MDHEN, CDR2 SYDVKM. The V and J ends lost 3 bases and 5 bases respectively, with 12 bases between them. DNA of the CDR3: TGTGCCAGCAGTTTTGGACTAACTAGAGATACGCAGTATTTT. Amino acid sequence: CASSFGLTRDTQYF.

The chain carries TRBV10-3 and TRBJ2-1; 10 bases agree with TRBD1. After removal of 10 bases from V and 5 bases from J, the junction contained 8 bases not matched to a gene. The CDR3 length is 14 residues. Germline-derived CDR1 and CDR2 are ENHRY and SYGVKD. CDR3 region: CATAGQGSNNEQFF. For the CDR3, the DNA is TGTGCCACCGCGGGACAGGGGAGTAACAATGAGCAGTTCTTC.

The chain employs TRBV27 and TRBJ1-3; no clear D. V dropped 5 bases and J dropped 3 bases, with 8 bases sitting between them. This CDR3 has 13 residues. The V gene's germline CDR1 is MNHEY and CDR2 SMNVEV (reference sequence). DNA of the CDR3: TGTGCCAGCAGTCTAAATCTTGGAAACACCATATATTTT. Protein: CASSLNLGNTIYF.

The V gene is TRBV6-6, the J gene TRBJ1-2; D not certain. There are 13 residues in the CDR3. V was cut by 7 bases and J by 3 bases, with 12 bases left in between. Looked up from germline, CDR1 is MNHNY and CDR2 is SVGAGI (reference sequence). CDR3: CASTETRDYGYTF. The CDR3 bases are TGTGCCAGCACCGAGACAAGGGACTATGGCTACACCTTC.

The table lists this clone with a count of one. The CDR3 coding sequence is TGCGCCAGCAGTGATCAAGGACTAGCGGGGAGTACAACGCAGTATTTT. This sequence encodes CASSDQGLAGSTTQYF. V gene TRBV10-1 combines with J gene TRBJ2-3; 12 bases map to TRBD2. This CDR3 has 16 amino acids. J lost 9 bases, V lost 3 bases, and 10 bases had no gene match. Germline-derived CDR1 and CDR2 are WNHNN and SYGVQD (reference sequence).

This sequence joins TRBV29-1 and TRBJ2-3, with a tentative D call TRBD2 (6 bases). Germline V gene data show CDR1 as SQVTM and CDR2 as ANQGSEA. V shed 7 bases and J shed 2 bases, with 10 bases lying between them. The CDR3 has 12 residues. The CDR3 is CSARDFTDTQYF. DNA for the CDR3: TGCAGCGCGCGGGACTTCACAGATACGCAGTATTTT.

V gene TRBV4-1 combines with J gene TRBJ1-6; D possibly corresponds to TRBD1 (5 bases). This CDR3 has 16 residues. The germline V and J ends were trimmed by 0 bases and 9 bases, with 15 bases remaining between them. The germline CDR1 and CDR2 sequences are MGHRA and YSYEKL. The DNA of the CDR3 is TGCGCCAGCAGCCAAGAAGGGGCGGCAGGGAGTTCACCCCTCCACTTT. Its translation is CASSQEGAAGSSPLHF.

The chain is built from TRBV9 and TRBJ1-2; D uncertain. Looked up from germline, CDR1 is SGDLS and CDR2 is YYNGEE. V was pared by 7 bases and J by 3 bases, with 13 bases between. This CDR3 has 13 residues. The CDR3 loop reads CASAGSIDYGYTF. For the CDR3, the DNA is TGTGCCAGCGCAGGTTCGATTGACTATGGCTACACCTTC.

The CDR3 loop reads CASSAVAGTSTDTQYF. The CDR3 bases are TGTGCCAGCAGCGCGGTGGCGGGAACTAGCACAGATACGCAGTATTTT. This rearrangement joins TRBV7-3 to TRBJ2-3, with a possible D match to TRBD2 (6 bases). CDR3 length: 16 residues. CDR1 is SGHTA, CDR2 FQGTGA, per germline. V gave up 5 bases and J gave up 0 bases, with 15 bases separating them.

The V gene is TRBV11-1, the J gene TRBJ1-2; TRBD1 matches 7 bases. The CDR3 covers 15 residues. Germline CDR1 reads SGHAT; CDR2 reads FQDESV (reference sequence). Trimming removed 5 bases from V and 0 bases from J; junction bases left unmatched: 6. CDR3 amino acids: CASSKGQQSNYGYTF. CDR3 coding DNA: TGTGCCAGCAGCAAGGGACAGCAATCTAACTATGGCTACACCTTC.

DNA for the CDR3: TGCGCCAGCAGCGTTGCAGGAATCACAGATACGCAGTATTTT. Translating gives CASSVAGITDTQYF. V usage is TRBV5-1 and J usage is TRBJ2-3, with D unclear. Between the trimmed V and J ends, which lost 4 bases and 2 bases, there was a span of 11 bases. Germline CDR1 and CDR2: SGHRS and YFSETQ. The CDR3 runs to 14 residues.